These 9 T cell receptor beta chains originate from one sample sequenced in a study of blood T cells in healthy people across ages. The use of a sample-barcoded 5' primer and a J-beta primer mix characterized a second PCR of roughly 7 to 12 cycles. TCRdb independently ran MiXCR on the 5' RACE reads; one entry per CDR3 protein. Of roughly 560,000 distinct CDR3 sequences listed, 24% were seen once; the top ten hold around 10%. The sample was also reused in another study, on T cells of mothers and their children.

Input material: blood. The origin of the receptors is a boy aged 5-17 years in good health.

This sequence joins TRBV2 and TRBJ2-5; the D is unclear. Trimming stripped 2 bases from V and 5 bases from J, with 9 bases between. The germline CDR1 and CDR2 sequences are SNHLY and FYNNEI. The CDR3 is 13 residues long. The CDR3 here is CASSEYNRETQYF. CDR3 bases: TGTGCCAGCAGTGAATACAACCGGGAGACCCAGTACTTC.

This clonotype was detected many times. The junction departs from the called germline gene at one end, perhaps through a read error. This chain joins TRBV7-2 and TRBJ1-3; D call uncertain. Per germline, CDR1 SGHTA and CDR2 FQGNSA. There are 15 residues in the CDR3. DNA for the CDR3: TGTGCCAGCAGATTAGGAGGCCAGACTGGAAACACCATATATTTT. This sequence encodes CASRLGGQTGNTIYF.

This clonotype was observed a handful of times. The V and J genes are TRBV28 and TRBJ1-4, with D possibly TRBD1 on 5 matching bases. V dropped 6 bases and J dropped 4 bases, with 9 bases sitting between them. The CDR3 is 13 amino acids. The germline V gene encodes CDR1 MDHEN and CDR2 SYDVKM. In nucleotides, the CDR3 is TGTGCCAGCAGGGGACGGAATAATGAAAAACTGTTTTTT. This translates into CASRGRNNEKLFF.

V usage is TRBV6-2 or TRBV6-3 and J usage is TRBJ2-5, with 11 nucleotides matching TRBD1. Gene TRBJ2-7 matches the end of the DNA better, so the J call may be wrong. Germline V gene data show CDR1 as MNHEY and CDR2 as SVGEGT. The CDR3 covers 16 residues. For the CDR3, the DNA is TGTGCCAGCAGTCCACCCCCGGGACAGGGGGTCTACGAGCAGTACTTC. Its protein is CASSPPPGQGVYEQYF.

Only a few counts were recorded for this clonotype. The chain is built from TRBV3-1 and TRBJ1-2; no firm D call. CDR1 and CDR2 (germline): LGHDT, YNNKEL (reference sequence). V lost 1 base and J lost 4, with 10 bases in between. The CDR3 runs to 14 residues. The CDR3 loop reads CASSQGATIYGYTF. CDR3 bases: TGTGCCAGCAGCCAAGGGGCCACGATCTATGGCTACACCTTC.

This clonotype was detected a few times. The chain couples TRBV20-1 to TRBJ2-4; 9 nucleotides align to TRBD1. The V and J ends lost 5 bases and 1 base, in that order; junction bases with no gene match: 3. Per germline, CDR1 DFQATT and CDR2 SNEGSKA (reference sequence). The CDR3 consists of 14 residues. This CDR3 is CSAVQGAAKNIQYF. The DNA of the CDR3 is TGCAGTGCTGTACAGGGGGCGGCCAAAAACATTCAGTACTTC.

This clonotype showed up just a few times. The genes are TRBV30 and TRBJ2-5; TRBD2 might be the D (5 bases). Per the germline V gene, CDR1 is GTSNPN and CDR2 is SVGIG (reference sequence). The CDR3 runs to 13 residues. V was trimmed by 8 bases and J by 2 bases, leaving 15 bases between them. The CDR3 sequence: CARDAGDQETQYF. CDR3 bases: TGTGCCCGCGACGCCGGGGATCAAGAGACCCAGTACTTC.

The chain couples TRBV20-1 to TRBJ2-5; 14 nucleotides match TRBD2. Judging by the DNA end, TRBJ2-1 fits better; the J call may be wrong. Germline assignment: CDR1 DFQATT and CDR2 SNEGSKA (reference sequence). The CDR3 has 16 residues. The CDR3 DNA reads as TGCAGTGCTAGATCCCCGACTAGCGGGAGGGCCTCTGAGCAGTTCTTC. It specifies CSARSPTSGRASEQFF.

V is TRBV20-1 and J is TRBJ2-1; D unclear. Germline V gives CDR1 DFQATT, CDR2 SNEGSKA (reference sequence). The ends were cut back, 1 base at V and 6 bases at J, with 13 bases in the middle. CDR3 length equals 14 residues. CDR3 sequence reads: CSARGRDGVNEQFF. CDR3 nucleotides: TGCAGTGCTAGAGGTAGAGACGGAGTCAATGAGCAGTTCTTC.